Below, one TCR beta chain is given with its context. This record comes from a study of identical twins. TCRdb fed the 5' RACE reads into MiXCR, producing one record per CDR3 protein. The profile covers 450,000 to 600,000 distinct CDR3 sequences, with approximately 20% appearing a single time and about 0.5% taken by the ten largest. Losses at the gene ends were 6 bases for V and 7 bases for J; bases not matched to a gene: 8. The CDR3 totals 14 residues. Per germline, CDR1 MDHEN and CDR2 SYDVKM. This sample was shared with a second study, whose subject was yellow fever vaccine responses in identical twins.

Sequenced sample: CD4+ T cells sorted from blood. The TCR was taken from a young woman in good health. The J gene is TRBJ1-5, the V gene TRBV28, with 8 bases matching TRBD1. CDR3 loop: CASSSDRVGQPQHF. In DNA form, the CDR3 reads TGTGCCAGCAGCTCGGACAGGGTTGGGCAGCCCCAGCATTTT.